Shown below are 14 T cell receptor beta chains from a single sample sequenced in a study of T-cell memory formation after mild COVID-19. TCRdb used MiXCR to reprocess the 5' RACE reads, holding one entry per CDR3 protein. The table has under 600,000 distinct CDR3 sequences, roughly 22% seen once. Sequences were obtained from PBMCs or a T cell subset sorted from them (not recorded which). These receptors all stem from an adult woman who had mild COVID-19 (a few samples of this study predate the infection). Cell type and time point are not known.

This clonotype has a handful of counts. The V call is TRBV13, the J call TRBJ1-1; 9 bases match TRBD1. Germline V gives CDR1 PRHDT, CDR2 FYEKMQ (reference sequence). The CDR3 contains 18 residues. V shed 5 bases, J shed 1 base, and the junction held 14 bases outside the gene matches. The CDR3, as DNA: TGTGCCAGCAGCCTTAACCCCACAGGGGGCAGGGAGAACACTGAAGCTTTCTTT. Translating gives CASSLNPTGGRENTEAFF. Supplemented by reference TRBV13 and TRBJ1-1, the full variable domain reads AAGVIQSPRHLIKEKRETATLKCYPIPRHDTVYWYQQGPGQDPQFLISFYEKMQSDKGSIPDRFSAQQFSDYHSELNMSSLELGDSALYFCASSLNPTGGRENTEAFFGQGTRLTVV.

The gene calls are TRBV4-1 and TRBJ1-3; 7 positions match TRBD1. Germline loops: CDR1 MGHRA, CDR2 YSYEKL. The V gene end was trimmed by 1 base and the J gene end by 0 bases; junction bases not matched to a gene: 15. The CDR3 covers 20 residues. CDR3 bases: TGCGCCAGCAGCCAAGGTCTGACAGGGAAGCTTAGGAGCTCTGGAAACACCATATATTTT. Amino acids: CASSQGLTGKLRSSGNTIYF.

The chain carries TRBV7-9 and TRBJ2-1; the D gene is possibly TRBD1 (6 bases). The CDR3 has 13 residues. The ends were cut back, 5 bases at V and 7 bases at J, with 12 bases in the middle. Germline assignment: CDR1 SEHNR and CDR2 FQNEAQ (reference sequence). This chain's CDR3 is CASSGNRVNEQFF. The CDR3 coding sequence is TGTGCCAGCAGCGGAAACAGGGTAAATGAGCAGTTCTTC. Full variable domain (remainder filled in from reference TRBV7-9 and TRBJ2-1): DTGVSQNPRHKITKRGQNVTFRCDPISEHNRLYWYRQTLGQGPEFLTYFQNEAQLEKSRLLSDRFSAERPKGSFSTLEIQRTEQGDSAMYLCASSGNRVNEQFFGPGTRLTVL.

In this sample, this clonotype turned up many times. CDR3 protein: CASSQRDTGVAVDEQYF. The CDR3 region has the DNA TGTGCCAGCAGCCAAAGGGACACGGGGGTAGCGGTCGACGAGCAGTACTTC. V and J are TRBV4-2 and TRBJ2-7; D possibly uses TRBD1 or TRBD2 (6 bases each). Germline V gene sequence: CDR1 LGHNA, CDR2 YNFKEQ. The CDR3 contains 17 residues. Between the trimmed V and J ends, which lost 2 bases and 5 bases, there was a span of 22 bases.

The sample holds a few counts of this clonotype. V usage is TRBV29-1 and J usage is TRBJ1-1, with 8 positions matching TRBD1. This CDR3 is built from 13 residues. Germline V lookup: CDR1 SQVTM, CDR2 ANQGSEA. Trimming at V came to 8 bases and at J to 5 bases, leaving 10 bases not matched to a gene. CDR3 DNA: TGCAGCAGGGAGACAGGGGTTGGGACTGAAGCTTTCTTT. The encoded protein is CSRETGVGTEAFF.

This clonotype was seen more than once but under ten times. The chain joins TRBV20-1 to TRBJ1-1; maybe TRBD1 (5 bases). Per germline, CDR1 DFQATT and CDR2 SNEGSKA (reference sequence). Deletions cut 2 bases from V and 1 base from J, with 20 bases between. The CDR3 is 17 amino acids. DNA of the CDR3: TGCAGTGCTAGAACATCCTGGTGGGGCACAGGGAACACTGAAGCTTTCTTT. Protein: CSARTSWWGTGNTEAFF.

This clonotype was seen a few times. The chain has TRBV7-9 and TRBJ2-7; 7 bases match TRBD1. The germline V gene has CDR1 SEHNR and CDR2 FQNEAQ (reference sequence). This CDR3 has 16 amino acids. V lost 5 bases to trimming and J lost 0 bases; unmatched junction nucleotides: 10. The CDR3: CASSPRQGAFSYEQYF. DNA of the CDR3: TGTGCCAGCAGCCCCCGACAGGGAGCATTCTCCTACGAGCAGTACTTC.

The chain uses TRBV15 and TRBJ1-2; D remains unclear. Per germline, CDR1 LNHNV and CDR2 YYDKDF (reference sequence). Trimming left V 4 bases short and J 2 bases short, with 11 bases between. CDR3 length equals 14 residues. The DNA of the CDR3 is TGTGCCACCAGCATTGAGTACGGGAACTATGGCTACACCTTC. Protein: CATSIEYGNYGYTF.

This clonotype was counted a few times. This sequence joins TRBV12-3 or TRBV12-4 and TRBJ2-7, with TRBD2 as a possible D gene (5 bases). This CDR3 comprises 12 residues. V was cut by 6 bases and J by 5 bases, with 11 bases left in between. The CDR3 is CASRAAVHEQYF. The CDR3 DNA reads as TGTGCCAGCAGAGCGGCTGTGCACGAGCAGTACTTC.

This clonotype was counted at least ten times. The rearrangement joins TRBV6-1 to TRBJ1-5; tentative D call: TRBD1 (5 bases). Trimming removed 5 bases from V and 0 bases from J, with 35 bases in between. This CDR3 region has 23 residues. Germline V gives CDR1 MNHNS, CDR2 SASEGT. The CDR3 loop reads CASSSPVKTFLGAAKYSNQPQHF. In nucleotides, the CDR3 is TGTGCCAGCAGTAGTCCAGTGAAGACGTTTTTAGGGGCCGCAAAATATAGCAATCAGCCCCAGCATTTT.

V gene TRBV14 combines with J gene TRBJ2-7; the D is unclear. The germline V gene has CDR1 SGHDN and CDR2 FVKESK. CDR3 size: 15 residues. Trimming cost V 1 base and J 2 bases, with 12 bases left between them. The DNA for the CDR3 is TGTGCCAGCAGCCAAGGAAGCTCCACTGCCTACGAGCAGTACTTC. Its translation: CASSQGSSTAYEQYF.

This clonotype came up a few times. The V and J genes are TRBV12-3 or TRBV12-4 and TRBJ1-2; weak D call: TRBD1 (5 bases). The CDR3 loop spans 13 amino acids. The V gene lost 4 bases and the J gene lost 6 bases, with 12 bases spanning the gap. The CDR3 is CASSSRLGHGYTF. The CDR3 bases are TGTGCCAGCAGTTCGCGACTGGGGCATGGCTACACCTTC.

This clonotype occurred a few times. The V and J genes are TRBV20-1 and TRBJ1-1; possible D gene TRBD1, 5 bases. The CDR3 loop spans 14 amino acids. CDR1 and CDR2 (germline): DFQATT, SNEGSKA (reference sequence). V dropped 0 bases and J dropped 1 base, with 9 bases sitting between them. CDR3 DNA: TGCAGTGCTAGAGAGAGGGGCTGGAACACTGAAGCTTTCTTT. This translates into CSARERGWNTEAFF.

This clonotype was recorded a few times. The genes are TRBV6-5 and TRBJ2-3; D perhaps matches TRBD2 (6 bases). Deletions cut 2 bases from V and 5 bases from J, with 14 bases between. Germline values: CDR1 MNHEY, CDR2 SVGAGI. The CDR3 consists of 15 residues. In DNA, the CDR3 is TGTGCCAGCAGTTACGGCGGGATAACGGGAGATACGCAGTATTTT. Translated, it gives CASSYGGITGDTQYF.